This T cell receptor (beta chain) was sequenced during a study of cytomegalovirus exposure and HLA in healthy donors. Note on this clone: What it binds is not known.

Trimming cost V 6 bases and J 5 bases; bases outside gene matches: 7. This CDR3 is 14 amino acids long. Germline V CDR1 and CDR2: MGHDK, SYGVNS. Study conclusions and caveats: Some TCR beta chains (roughly 150 of them) were listed as cytomegalovirus-associated. A later analysis found first-cohort TCR clusters tended to co-occur in the 100 to 150 validation repertoires. For cytomegalovirus status, the classifier reportedly gave diagnoses with high specificity and sensitivity. Rare TCR sequences predominated, though certain public TCRs were found in many donors.

Profiling relied on immunoSEQ multiplex PCR, and the TCRdb table lists in-frame clones only, not all of them. The sample shows some 250,000 clones, around 90% of them seen only once. The source of this sequence is a woman aged 18-29 years in good health and CMV-seronegative. The rearrangement links TRBV25-1 to TRBJ2-5, with 9 bases lining up with TRBD1. The sequencing input was PBMCs. CDR3 nucleotide sequence: TGTGCCAGCAGGGGAGGACAGGGGCGGGAGACCCAGTACTTC. Its protein is CASRGGQGRETQYF.